The text below deals with one TCR beta chain. Its antigen remains unidentified. There are no base qualities to consult, and no much larger clone falls within one base. TCRbeta CDR3 regions were amplified from genomic DNA by a two-step, bias-controlled multiplex PCR. Primers specific for every TRBV and TRBJ gene segment were included in the multiplex PCR. TCRbeta repertoire data were generated with the immunoSEQ Assay. Regarding the original processing steps: A relative-frequency ratio and a modified nearest-neighbor algorithm were applied to filter and cluster reads so that closely related sequences were merged. IMGT annotation was the basis for assigning V, D and J genes to CDR3 sequences. Template counts were corrected for PCR amplification bias by normalization and were quantified against synthetic TCR CDR3 analog sequences. Only unique productive sequences, defined as in-frame CDR3 sequences without stop codons, were included in the analyses. Clonality, defined as 1 minus Pielou's evenness, and iChao1 richness were computed with the immunoSEQ Analyzer software. Statistical testing was performed in JMP, using Student's t-test or a non-parametric test depending on Shapiro-Wilk normality results. The clones in this table, taken by TCRdb from immuneACCESS, are in-frame only. Not every clone is retained; where verified, under half of the shortfall comes from an unresolved V gene, and the cause of the rest is unknown. V and J calls and clone size follow that table, whereas D and trimming were derived from the DNA. In all, the sample holds 20,000 to 30,000 clones, and about 87% of those were seen once. 0.75% to 0.95% of the sample rests with the top ten.

The sample belongs to a study of naive CD8 T cells in extremely preterm neonates (dated by TCRdb to 2016 to 2017). A note on the overall study: Sorted naive CD8+ T cells from four age groups (extremely preterm neonates, term neonates, young children and adults) were used in the study to compare TCRbeta CDR3 repertoires. The research as a whole found: Preterm neonates shared more CDR3 nucleotide sequences (roughly 2.7%) than term neonates (around 0.4%), young children (around 0.03%) and adults (about 0.01%). As limitations, the authors pointed to a small sample size and variable productive template counts among preterm samples. Compared with the older groups, preterm CDR3s were shorter and closer to germline, carrying fewer N additions and showing less junctional trimming. Prospective longitudinal studies of preterm and term neonates were called for by the authors so that T cell development could be tracked within individuals. Compared with all other age groups, preterm neonates showed significantly lower iChao1 richness (p < 0.05) along with an even clone distribution, indicating a less rich repertoire.

A few extremely preterm deliveries, at about 22-28 weeks of gestation, provided the preterm samples. The study excluded pregnancies involving fetal demise, active maternal HSV infection or known maternal HIV infection. A FACSAria III cell sorter was used to sort live, Annexin V-negative naive CD8+ T cells (CD3+CD8+CD45RA+CCR7+). Each sample yielded roughly 18,000 to 100,000 sorted naive CD8+ T cells. Mixed venous-arterial cord blood was collected with preassembled standardized sampling kits. Cord blood was held at room temperature and processed no more than 4 hours after collection. Ficoll-Paque density gradient centrifugation of diluted blood was used to isolate mononuclear cells. Before sorting, mononuclear cells were cryopreserved in approximately 10% DMSO with around 90% FBS and kept in long-term storage at -150 degrees C. Annexin V and antibodies against CD3, CD8, CCR7 and CD45RA were used to stain the thawed cells. The DNeasy Blood and Tissue Kit was used to extract genomic DNA from sorted cell pellets that had been snap-frozen.

The sequenced material came from naive CD8+ T cells from cord blood. The sequence was obtained from a boy who was born preterm.

The CDR3 amino acid sequence is: CASSFEGRGWDGYTF. The nucleotides read TGTGCCAGCAGCTTTGAGGGGAGGGGTTGGGATGGCTACACCTTC. In this chain, TRBV9 is recombined with TRBJ1-2; D gene: possibly TRBD1, on 5 matching bases. CDR1 is given as SGDLS and CDR2 as YYNGEE, both from the germline V gene. The CDR3 spans 15 residues, from the cysteine through the phenylalanine. This entry keeps only the CDR3 DNA: 45 bases, framed from base 1. V and J lose 4 bases and 6 bases, and a span of 19 bases separates them.